Listed below are T cell receptor beta chains from one sample, sequenced in a study of blood T cell repertoires in COVID-19. Only in-frame clones appear in the TCRdb table, and some are missing; sequencing was by immunoSEQ multiplex PCR. The sample consists of 290,000 or so clones, approximately 85% of them appearing once. The sequencing sample was made of peripheral blood. These receptors were collected from a man aged 50 to 59 with active or convalescent COVID-19. The CDR3 runs from the conserved cysteine through the conserved F or W. Fields, in order: J gene, D gene, clone size, V gene, CDR3 protein, CDR3 DNA. D genes are given only for firm matches. Clone size is given for some rows only: seen once, a few or many times, or a class if the clone is expanded.

>TRBJ1-1|TRBD1|once|TRBV5-1
CASSFPGGAAWNTEAFF
TGCGCCAGCAGCTTTCCAGGGGGCGCGGCTTGGAACACTGAAGCTTTCTTT
>TRBJ1-6|.|.|TRBV11-2
CASGVGNSPLHF
TGTGCCTCAGGGGTGGGTAATTCACCCCTCCACTTT
>TRBJ2-1|.|.|TRBV19
CASSIVKGGEQFF
TGTGCCAGTAGTATAGTAAAAGGCGGCGAGCAGTTCTTC
>TRBJ1-2|TRBD1|.|TRBV6-2/TRBV6-3
CASSYEARGLRGYTF
TGTGCCAGCAGTTATGAAGCCAGGGGGCTTAGAGGCTACACCTTC
>TRBJ2-1|.|.|TRBV18
CASSLSGPLNEQFF
TGTGCCAGCTCACTTAGCGGACCCCTCAATGAGCAGTTCTTC
>TRBJ1-1|TRBD1|.|TRBV5-1
CASSLSQGTGTEAFF
TGCGCCAGCAGCCTATCACAGGGGACGGGCACTGAAGCTTTCTTT
>TRBJ2-7|TRBD1|.|TRBV7-2
CASSLGQAVTYEQYF
TGTGCCAGCAGCTTGGGACAGGCAGTTACCTACGAGCAGTACTTC
>TRBJ2-1|TRBD2|.|TRBV7-9
CASSLAPSGRAVYNEQFF
TGTGCCAGCAGCTTAGCGCCTAGCGGGAGGGCCGTCTACAATGAGCAGTTCTTC
>TRBJ1-1|.|once|TRBV18
CASSPAGAPNTEAFF
TGTGCCAGCTCACCGGCAGGGGCTCCGAACACTGAAGCTTTCTTT
>TRBJ2-3|.|.|TRBV3-1/TRBV3-2
CASSQDLASGTDTQYF
TGTGCCAGCAGCCAAGATCTGGCATCCGGCACAGATACGCAGTATTTT
>TRBJ2-7|.|.|TRBV28
CASSLSQGRQYF
TGTGCCAGCAGTTTATCCCAGGGTCGGCAGTACTTC
>TRBJ2-6|.|.|TRBV29-1
CSVKALTGSGANVLTF
TGCAGCGTGAAAGCCCTAACAGGGTCGGGGGCCAACGTCCTGACTTTC
>TRBJ1-3|.|.|TRBV19
CASSIRGFSGNTIYF
TGTGCCAGTAGTATAAGGGGCTTTTCTGGAAACACCATATATTTT
>TRBJ2-2|TRBD1|.|TRBV11-3
CASSSPGQGDTGELFF
TGTGCCAGCAGCTCTCCCGGACAGGGTGACACCGGGGAGCTGTTTTTT
>TRBJ2-5|TRBD1|.|TRBV2
CASSLWGRQGLKETQYF
TGTGCCAGCAGCCTTTGGGGAAGACAGGGATTGAAGGAGACCCAGTACTTC
>TRBJ2-6|.|.|TRBV15
CATSREEVAYGVGRGANVLTF
TGTGCCACCAGCAGAGAAGAGGTAGCTTACGGGGTTGGGAGGGGGGCCAACGTCCTGACTTTC
>TRBJ2-7|.|.|TRBV2
CASSLGDPSSYEQYF
TGTGCCAGCAGCCTAGGAGACCCTAGCTCCTACGAGCAGTACTTC
>TRBJ2-3|.|.|TRBV5-8
CASSSRPGEGTDTQYF
TGTGCCAGCAGCTCACGTCCGGGGGAGGGCACAGATACGCAGTATTTT
>TRBJ1-1|TRBD1|.|TRBV6-5
CASSLDRGGTEAFF
TGTGCCAGCAGTTTGGACAGGGGAGGCACTGAAGCTTTCTTT